This T cell receptor (beta chain) stems from a study of a mutant IDH1 vaccine in newly diagnosed glioma. As for the study in general: Earlier care involved radiotherapy, temozolomide, or both, and the majority received both.

Time point noted: week 11, during vaccination. Doses comprised 300 ug of mutant IDH1 20-mer peptide each, plus topical imiquimod. Astrocytomas that were new, WHO grade 3 or 4, IDH1-mutant and ATRX-lost were present in the donors. Trimming removed 5 bases from V and 4 bases from J; junction bases left unmatched: 4. CDR1 is SGHAT, CDR2 FQNNGV, per germline. There are 14 residues in the CDR3. A note on this clone: What it recognizes is unknown.

Data came from immunoSEQ multiplex PCR; TCRdb stores just in-frame clones and leaves some out. The data show some 120,000 clones, with around 80% seen just once and less than 7% held by the top ten. The receptor's source is a man between 35 and 55 years old with glioma. The rearrangement uses TRBV11-2 and TRBJ1-5, with 8 nucleotides matching TRBD1. Sequenced here: PBMCs, sampled from a glioma patient whose treatment included an IDH1 peptide vaccine. The CDR3 DNA is TGTGCCAGCAGCCAGGGGGCAGTTAATCAGCCCCAGCATTTT. Protein sequence: CASSQGAVNQPQHF.